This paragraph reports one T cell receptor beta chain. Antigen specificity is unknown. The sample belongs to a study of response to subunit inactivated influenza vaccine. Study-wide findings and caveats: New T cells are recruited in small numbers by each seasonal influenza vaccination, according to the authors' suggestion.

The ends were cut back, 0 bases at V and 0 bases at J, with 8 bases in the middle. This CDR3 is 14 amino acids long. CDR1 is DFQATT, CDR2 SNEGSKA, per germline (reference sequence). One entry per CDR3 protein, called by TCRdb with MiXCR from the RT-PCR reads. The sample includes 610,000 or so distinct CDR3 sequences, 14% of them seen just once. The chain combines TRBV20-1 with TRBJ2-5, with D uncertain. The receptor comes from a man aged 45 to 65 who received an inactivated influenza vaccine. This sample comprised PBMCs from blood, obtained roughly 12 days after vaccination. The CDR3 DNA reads TGCAGTGCTAGAGATCACCCGTACCAAGAGACCCAGTACTTC. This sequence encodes CSARDHPYQETQYF.